Presented here are 27 T cell receptor beta chains from one specimen sequenced in a study of blood T cell repertoires in COVID-19. Method: immunoSEQ multiplex PCR; TCRdb's copy keeps in-frame clones and lacks some. The table records 200,000 to 250,000 clones, roughly 84% of them present only once. Sequencing was carried out using peripheral blood. These receptors originate from a woman of 80 years or more with acute or convalescent COVID-19.

The chain carries TRBV3-1 (or the pseudogene TRBV3-2) and TRBJ1-1; D uncertain. The V gene's germline CDR1 is LGHDT and CDR2 YNNKEL (reference sequence). The CDR3 totals 16 residues. Trimming took 4 bases from V and 4 from J, leaving 19 bases between them. The CDR3 DNA reads TGTGCCAGCAGCCCCCGTTCCGGGTCAAGGAGCACTGAAGCTTTCTTT. It specifies CASSPRSGSRSTEAFF.

This chain connects TRBV2 to TRBJ1-6, with 8 bases aligning to TRBD1. The CDR3 totals 14 residues. J was trimmed by 8 bases and V by 6 bases; bases with no gene match: 6. Germline V lookup: CDR1 SNHLY, CDR2 FYNNEI. In nucleotides, the CDR3 is TGTGCCAGCAGCACCGGGACAGGTCATTCACCCCTCCACTTT. This translates into CASSTGTGHSPLHF.

This clone was counted many times. J is TRBJ1-6 and V is TRBV29-1; D is perhaps TRBD1 (6 bases). Per the germline V gene, CDR1 is SQVTM and CDR2 is ANQGSEA. There are 15 residues in the CDR3. V lost 6 bases and J 0 bases, leaving 12 bases between the germline ends. The CDR3 DNA follows: TGCAGCGTCTACAGGGTTAGCTCCTATAATTCACCCCTCCACTTT. It specifies CSVYRVSSYNSPLHF.

The chain links TRBV11-3 to TRBJ2-1, with no clear D. V was cut by 5 bases and J by 10 bases, with 15 bases left in between. Looked up from germline, CDR1 is SGHNT and CDR2 is YENEEA. This CDR3 region has 13 residues. The CDR3 DNA reads TGTGCCAGCAGCCCCTCTAACTCGGAGGAGCAGTTCTTC. Translation: CASSPSNSEEQFF.

The chain recombines TRBV4-1 with TRBJ1-4; tentatively, D is TRBD1 (5 bases). This CDR3 is built from 17 residues. CDR1 and CDR2 from the germline V gene are MGHRA and YSYEKL. Trimming stripped 0 bases from V and 4 bases from J, with 15 bases between. The CDR3 region is CASSQDSGGLYNEKLFF. DNA of the CDR3: TGCGCCAGCAGCCAAGATTCGGGGGGTCTCTATAATGAAAAACTGTTTTTT.

The rearrangement joins TRBV7-2 to TRBJ2-5, with 9 bases aligning to TRBD1. The junction had 3 bases not matched to a gene; V was cut back by 5 bases and J by 2 bases. Germline CDR1 reads SGHTA; CDR2 reads FQGNSA. The CDR3 is made up of 14 amino acids. In DNA, the CDR3 is TGTGCCAGCAGCCCCGGGACAGGGCAAGAGACCCAGTACTTC. Amino acids: CASSPGTGQETQYF.

The CDR3 spells CASSRERGGDTQYF. The DNA for the CDR3 is TGTGCCAGCAGCCGAGAGAGGGGAGGAGATACGCAGTATTTT. The V and J genes are TRBV27 and TRBJ2-3, with D possibly TRBD2 on 6 matching bases. Trimming shortened V by 6 bases and J by 5 bases, and 15 bases separated the two germline ends. Germline-derived CDR1 and CDR2 are MNHEY and SMNVEV (reference sequence). This CDR3 is built from 14 residues.

This chain connects TRBV7-9 to TRBJ2-2; tentative D call: TRBD2 (6 bases). Germline V lookup: CDR1 SEHNR, CDR2 FQNEAQ (reference sequence). Trimming cost V 6 bases and J 1 base, with 9 bases left between them. The CDR3 runs to 14 residues. Here the CDR3 DNA reads TGTGCCAGCAGGTGGGGGGAGAACACCGGGGAGCTGTTTTTT. It is translated as CASRWGENTGELFF.

This clone was recorded only once. The chain couples TRBV2 to TRBJ2-5, with 9 nucleotides matching TRBD2. The V gene's germline CDR1 is SNHLY and CDR2 FYNNEI. V shed 8 bases and J 5 bases; nucleotides not matched to a gene: 9. The CDR3 contains 14 residues. This CDR3 is CASSGGGAWETQYF. The CDR3 nucleotides are TGTGCCAGCTCCGGCGGGGGGGCCTGGGAGACCCAGTACTTC. Full variable domain (missing parts from reference TRBV2 and TRBJ2-5): EPEVTQTPSHQVTQMGQEVILRCVPISNHLYFYWYRQILGQKVEFLVSFYNNEISEKSEIFDDQFSVERPDGSNFTLKIRSTKLEDSAMYFCASSGGGAWETQYFGPGTRLLVL.

This chain links TRBV14 with TRBJ1-1; the D is unclear. V lost 4 bases and J lost 10, with 10 bases in between. The CDR3 totals 11 residues. Germline-derived CDR1 and CDR2 are SGHDN and FVKESK. CDR3 in DNA: TGTGCCAGCAGCCGGACCGGAGGAGCTTTCTTT. Encoded protein: CASSRTGGAFF.

The table lists this clone with a few counts. The chain is built from TRBV5-1 and TRBJ1-1, with D possibly being TRBD1 (5 bases). The CDR3 spans 14 residues. V was cut by 0 bases and J by 1 base, with 7 bases left in between. CDR1 SGHRS and CDR2 YFSETQ come from the germline V gene. In DNA, the CDR3 is TGCGCCAGCAGCTTGGCCGGGGGGAACACTGAAGCTTTCTTT. This codes for CASSLAGGNTEAFF.

Here the CDR3 reads CASSVRGNEKLFF. The CDR3 region has the DNA TGTGCCAGCAGCGTCAGGGGAAATGAAAAACTGTTTTTT. The chain carries TRBV11-3 and TRBJ1-4; maybe TRBD1 (6 bases). Deletions cut 5 bases from V and 5 bases from J, with 9 bases between. The CDR3 consists of 13 residues. From germline, CDR1 is SGHNT and CDR2 YENEEA.

The V call is TRBV3-1 (or the pseudogene TRBV3-2), the J call TRBJ2-1; D is unresolved. The CDR3 covers 14 residues. V lost 2 bases to trimming and J lost 0 bases, with 5 bases between them. In germline, CDR1 is LGHDT, CDR2 YNNKEL (reference sequence). CDR3 in amino acids: CASSQRSSYNEQFF. The CDR3 bases are TGTGCCAGCAGCCAACGGAGCTCCTACAATGAGCAGTTCTTC.

The rearrangement uses TRBV7-2 and TRBJ2-2, with 13 bases matching TRBD2. Germline CDR1 reads SGHTA; CDR2 reads FQGNSA. The ends lost 1 base at V and 6 bases at J; junction bases unmatched: 8. The CDR3 runs 18 residues. CDR3 coding DNA: TGTGCCAGCAGCTTAGAACTAGCGGGGGGGCCTCGGCCCGGGGAGCTGTTTTTT. Its translation: CASSLELAGGPRPGELFF.

The chain employs TRBV6-1 and TRBJ2-5, with 10 bases fitting TRBD2. The V gene's germline CDR1 is MNHNS and CDR2 SASEGT. The trim removed 2 bases at V and 1 base at J, leaving 1 base unmatched. This CDR3 has 15 residues. This CDR3 is CASSELAGAQETQYF. CDR3 nucleotide sequence: TGTGCCAGCAGTGAACTAGCGGGGGCCCAAGAGACCCAGTACTTC.

The chain links TRBV4-3 to TRBJ2-1; 8 bases map to TRBD2. Looked up from germline, CDR1 is LGHNA and CDR2 is YSLEER. V shed 0 bases, J shed 4 bases, and the junction held 8 bases outside the gene matches. The CDR3 runs to 17 residues. This CDR3 reads CASSQDIYPGGYNEQFF. CDR3 nucleotide sequence: TGCGCCAGCAGCCAAGATATATATCCGGGGGGGTACAATGAGCAGTTCTTC.

J is TRBJ2-5 and V is TRBV19; D is ambiguous. The CDR3 runs to 11 residues. The germline V gene has CDR1 LNHDA and CDR2 SQIVND (reference sequence). Trimming left V 5 bases short and J 4 bases short, with 5 bases between. The CDR3, as DNA: TGTGCCAGTAGTCGGTCAGAGACCCAGTACTTC. It yields the protein CASSRSETQYF.

This sequence joins TRBV2 and TRBJ1-1; no firm D call. The CDR3 runs 13 residues. Between the trimmed V and J ends, which lost 7 bases and 3 bases, there was a span of 12 bases. In germline, CDR1 is SNHLY, CDR2 FYNNEI. The CDR3 nucleotides are TGTGCCAGCACATCCGACGCGGACACTGAAGCTTTCTTT. The encoded protein is CASTSDADTEAFF.

CDR3 bases: TGTGCCAGCACCCCAAGTGAGGGTCGTGCCTACGAGCAGTACTTC. Amino acids: CASTPSEGRAYEQYF. The chain recombines TRBV7-9 with TRBJ2-7; D possibly corresponds to TRBD2 (5 bases). V was cut by 7 bases and J by 2 bases, with 18 bases left in between. Germline CDR1 SEHNR, CDR2 FQNEAQ (reference sequence). The length of the CDR3 is 15 residues.

The chain is built from TRBV5-8 and TRBJ2-3, with 11 bases matching TRBD2. The CDR3 covers 17 residues. Germline V gene data show CDR1 as SGHTS and CDR2 as YDEGEE. The V gene end was trimmed by 0 bases and the J gene end by 2 bases; junction bases not matched to a gene: 5. CDR3 nucleotide sequence: TGTGCCAGCAGCTTGGGCCTAGCGGGGGGCCTCACAGATACGCAGTATTTT. Translation: CASSLGLAGGLTDTQYF.

This clone was counted a single time. The V and J genes are TRBV5-1 and TRBJ1-2; 8 nucleotides match TRBD1. The junction had 11 bases not matched to a gene; V was cut back by 5 bases and J by 8 bases. This CDR3 comprises 14 residues. From germline, CDR1 is SGHRS and CDR2 YFSETQ. CDR3 sequence reads: CASRPPGQGRGYTF. In nucleotides, the CDR3 is TGCGCCAGCAGGCCTCCAGGACAGGGACGCGGCTACACCTTC.

The chain uses TRBV11-3 and TRBJ2-3; D possibly corresponds to TRBD2 (6 bases). Per the germline V gene, CDR1 is SGHNT and CDR2 is YENEEA. The CDR3 has 14 residues. Between the trimmed V and J ends, which lost 0 bases and 6 bases, there was a span of 10 bases. The CDR3 DNA is TGTGCCAGCAGCTTAGATCGAGGGACTGATACGCAGTATTTT. Translated: CASSLDRGTDTQYF.

The chain combines TRBV5-1 with TRBJ1-6; maybe TRBD1 (5 bases). The CDR3 runs to 13 residues. The germline gives CDR1 SGHRS, CDR2 YFSETQ. Trimming took off 0 bases at V and 10 bases at J, with 8 bases between the two ends. This CDR3 reads CASSLGGDSPLHF. CDR3 in DNA: TGCGCCAGCAGCTTGGGGGGGGACTCACCCCTCCACTTT.

The chain employs TRBV3-1 (or the pseudogene TRBV3-2) and TRBJ1-3; D remains ambiguous. Trimming removed 4 bases from V and 3 bases from J, with 7 bases in between. This CDR3 region has 13 residues. Germline V gene sequence: CDR1 LGHDT, CDR2 YNNKEL (reference sequence). The CDR3 nucleotides are TGTGCCAGCAGCCCGCGTCGTGGAAACACCATATATTTT. It yields the protein CASSPRRGNTIYF.

This clone appeared a few times. The chain employs TRBV5-5 and TRBJ1-6, with 7 bases identical to TRBD1. Germline V gene data show CDR1 as SGHKS and CDR2 as YYEKEE (reference sequence). The CDR3 covers 15 residues. Trimming at V came to 5 bases and at J to 10 bases, leaving 12 bases not matched to a gene. The CDR3, as DNA: TGTGCCAGCAGTACTCGACAGGGTACCGGCTCACCCCTCCACTTT. Protein product: CASSTRQGTGSPLHF.

V is TRBV28 and J is TRBJ1-6; 7 bases are shared with TRBD1. This CDR3 has 15 residues. The junction had 7 bases not matched to a gene; V was cut back by 4 bases and J by 7 bases. The germline V gene has CDR1 MDHEN and CDR2 SYDVKM. The CDR3 nucleotides are TGTGCCAGCAGTTCAACAGGGGTGTGGAATTCACCCCTCCACTTT. Its protein product is CASSSTGVWNSPLHF.

The gene calls are TRBV7-2 and TRBJ2-7; 11 positions agree with TRBD2. The CDR3 extends over 17 amino acids. The V gene end was trimmed by 2 bases and the J gene end by 0 bases; junction bases not matched to a gene: 6. Germline V lookup: CDR1 SGHTA, CDR2 FQGNSA. The CDR3 sequence is CASSLRTSGPSSYEQYF. The CDR3, as DNA: TGTGCCAGCAGCTTAAGGACTAGCGGGCCGAGCTCCTACGAGCAGTACTTC.